The entry below describes one T cell receptor beta chain. Its antigen is unknown. The sample comes from a study of cytomegalovirus exposure and HLA in healthy donors. Study-wide results and limits: A highly shared variant cluster was judged a likely technical artifact.

The study ran its PCR with 60 Vbeta and 13 Jbeta primers. Some clones are missing from TCRdb's copy, which holds only in-frame ones; the method was immunoSEQ multiplex PCR. The sample has over 120,000 clones; approximately 80% are singletons. Input material: PBMCs. The receptor was isolated from a man between 50 and 59 years old in good health and CMV-seronegative.

This CDR3 reads CSVSGDTQYF. Here the CDR3 DNA reads TGCAGTGTTTCGGGAGATACGCAGTATTTT. The V and J genes are TRBV20-1 and TRBJ2-3; D not certain. The ends were cut back, 7 bases at V and 5 bases at J, with 7 bases in the middle. Germline V gene sequence: CDR1 DFQATT, CDR2 SNEGSKA (reference sequence). This CDR3 has 10 amino acids.